This note documents a single T cell receptor (beta chain) sequence. The record originates from a study of blood T cell repertoires in COVID-19. Study-level information: The study drew acute and convalescent COVID-19 samples from the United States, Italy and Spain. The cDNA or gDNA used as material had been derived from T cells, B-cell-depleted T cells, or PBMCs.

TCRdb keeps only in-frame clones here, not all; method: immunoSEQ multiplex PCR. The sample consists of about 220,000 clones, about four fifths of them appearing once. The CDR3 has 11 amino acids. Trimming left V 0 bases short and J 9 bases short, with 3 bases between. Germline V CDR1 and CDR2: MNHNY, SVGAGI (reference sequence). Material for sequencing was peripheral blood. This clonotype originated in a woman in her twenties or thirties who had recovered from COVID-19. The chain joins TRBV6-6 to TRBJ2-1; D unclear. CDR3 coding DNA: TGTGCCAGCAGTTACTCCCGTGAGCAGTTCTTC. This gives the protein CASSYSREQFF.